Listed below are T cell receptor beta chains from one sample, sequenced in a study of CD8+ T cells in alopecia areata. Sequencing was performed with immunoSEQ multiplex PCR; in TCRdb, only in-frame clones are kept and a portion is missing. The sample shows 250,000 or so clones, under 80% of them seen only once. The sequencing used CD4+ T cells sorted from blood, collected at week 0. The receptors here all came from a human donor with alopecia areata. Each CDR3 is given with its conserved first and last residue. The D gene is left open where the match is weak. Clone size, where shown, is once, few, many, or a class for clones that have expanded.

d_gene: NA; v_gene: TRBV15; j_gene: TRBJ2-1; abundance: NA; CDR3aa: CATSTRYKNEQFF; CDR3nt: TGTGCCACCAGCACACGCTATAAGAATGAGCAGTTCTTC
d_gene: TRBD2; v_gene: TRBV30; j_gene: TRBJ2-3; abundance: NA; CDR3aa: CASLAGGPDTQYF; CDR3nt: TGTGCCTCACTAGCGGGGGGACCAGATACGCAGTATTTT
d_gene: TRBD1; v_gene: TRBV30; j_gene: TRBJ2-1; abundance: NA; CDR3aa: CAWSVGQGVTEQFF; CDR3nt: TGTGCCTGGAGTGTTGGGCAGGGGGTCACTGAGCAGTTCTTC
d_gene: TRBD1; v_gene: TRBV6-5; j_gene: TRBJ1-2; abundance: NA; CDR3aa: CASKRDRGLGGYTF; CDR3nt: TGTGCCAGCAAAAGAGACAGGGGGCTGGGTGGCTACACCTTC
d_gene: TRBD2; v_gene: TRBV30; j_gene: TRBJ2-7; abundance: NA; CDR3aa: CAWTGTSGGYEQYF; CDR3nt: TGTGCCTGGACCGGGACTAGCGGGGGCTACGAGCAGTACTTC
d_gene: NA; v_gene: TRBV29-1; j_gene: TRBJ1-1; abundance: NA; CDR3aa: CSARRNTEAFF; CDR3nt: TGCAGCGCCCGGCGGAACACTGAAGCTTTCTTT
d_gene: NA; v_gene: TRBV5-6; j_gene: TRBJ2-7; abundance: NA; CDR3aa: CASSLVGYEQYF; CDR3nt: TGTGCCAGCAGCTTGGTGGGATACGAGCAGTACTTC
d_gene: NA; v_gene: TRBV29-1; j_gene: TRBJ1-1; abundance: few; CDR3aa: CSGAWGSTQTFF; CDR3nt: TGCAGCGGGGCCTGGGGTAGCACTCAAACTTTCTTT
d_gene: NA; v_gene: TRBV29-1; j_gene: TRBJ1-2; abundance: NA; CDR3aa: CSVEDRGRYGYTF; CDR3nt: TGCAGCGTTGAAGACAGGGGCAGATATGGCTACACCTTC
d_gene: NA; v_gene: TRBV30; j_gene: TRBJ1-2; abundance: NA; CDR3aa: CAWSEGHVYGYTF; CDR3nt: TGTGCCTGGAGTGAGGGGCATGTCTATGGCTACACCTTC
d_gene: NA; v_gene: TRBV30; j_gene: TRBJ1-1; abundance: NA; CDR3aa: CAWSKPEAFF; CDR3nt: TGTGCCTGGAGTAAGCCTGAAGCTTTCTTT
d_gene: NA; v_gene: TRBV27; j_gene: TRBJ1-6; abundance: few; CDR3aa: CASSFRDQVTPLHF; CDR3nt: TGTGCCAGCAGTTTCCGGGACCAAGTAACACCCCTCCACTTT
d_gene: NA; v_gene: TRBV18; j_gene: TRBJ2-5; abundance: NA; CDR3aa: CASSPGGSVQETQYF; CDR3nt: TGTGCCAGCTCACCGGGCGGCTCCGTTCAAGAGACCCAGTACTTC
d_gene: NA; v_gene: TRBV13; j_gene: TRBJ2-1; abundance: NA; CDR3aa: CASSRRVTYNEQFF; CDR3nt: TGTGCCAGCAGCCGGAGGGTCACCTACAATGAGCAGTTCTTC
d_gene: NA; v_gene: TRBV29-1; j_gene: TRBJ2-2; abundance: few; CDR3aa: CSVVVITGELFF; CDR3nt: TGCAGCGTTGTCGTGATAACCGGGGAGCTGTTTTTT
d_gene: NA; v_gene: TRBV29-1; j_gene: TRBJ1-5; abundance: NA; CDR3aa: CSVEREKGQPQHF; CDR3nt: TGCAGCGTTGAAAGGGAAAAAGGACAGCCCCAGCATTTT
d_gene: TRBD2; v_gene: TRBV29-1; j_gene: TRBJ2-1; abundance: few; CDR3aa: CSSRLAGGFPEFF; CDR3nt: TGCAGCTCCCGACTAGCGGGGGGGTTCCCGGAGTTCTTC
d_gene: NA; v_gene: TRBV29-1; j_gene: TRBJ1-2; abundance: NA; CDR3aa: CSASGDVGYTF; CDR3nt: TGCAGCGCTTCAGGGGATGTTGGCTACACCTTC
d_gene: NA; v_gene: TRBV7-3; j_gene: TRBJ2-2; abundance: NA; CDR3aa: CASSFSEINGELFF; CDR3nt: TGTGCCAGCAGCTTCTCAGAAATTAACGGGGAGCTGTTTTTT
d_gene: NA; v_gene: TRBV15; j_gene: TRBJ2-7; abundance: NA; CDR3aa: CATSRGGIDEQYF; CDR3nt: TGTGCCACCAGCAGAGGAGGGATAGACGAGCAGTACTTC
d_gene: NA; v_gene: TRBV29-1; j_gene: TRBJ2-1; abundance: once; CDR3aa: CSAGGVREAYNEQFF; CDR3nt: TGCAGCGCTGGAGGGGTGAGGGAAGCCTACAATGAGCAGTTCTTC
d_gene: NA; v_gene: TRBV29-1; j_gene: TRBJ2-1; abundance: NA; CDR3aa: CSVEVANNEQFF; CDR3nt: TGCAGCGTTGAAGTGGCAAACAATGAGCAGTTCTTC
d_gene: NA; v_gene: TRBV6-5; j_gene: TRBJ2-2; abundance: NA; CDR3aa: CASSYSQNTGELFF; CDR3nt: TGTGCCAGCAGTTACTCCCAGAACACCGGGGAGCTGTTTTTT
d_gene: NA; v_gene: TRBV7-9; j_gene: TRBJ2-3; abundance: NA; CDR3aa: CASSETLATQYF; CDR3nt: TGTGCCAGCAGCGAAACCCTTGCTACGCAGTATTTT
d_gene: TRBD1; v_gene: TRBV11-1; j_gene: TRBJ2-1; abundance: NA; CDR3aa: CASSILSGQGGEQFF; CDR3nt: TGTGCCAGCAGCATCTTGTCGGGACAGGGAGGTGAGCAGTTCTTC
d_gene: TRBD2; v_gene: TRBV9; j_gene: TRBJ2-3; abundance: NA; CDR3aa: CASTPGGGTDTQYF; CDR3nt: TGTGCCAGCACGCCTGGGGGGGGCACAGATACGCAGTATTTT
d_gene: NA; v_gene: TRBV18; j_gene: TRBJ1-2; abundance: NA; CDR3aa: CASSPPAGRSVYTF; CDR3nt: TGTGCCAGCTCACCACCTGCGGGCCGGTCGGTCTACACCTTC